A selection of T cell receptor beta chains follows, all from one sample in a study of blood T cell repertoires in COVID-19. TCRdb's copy holds only in-frame clones and misses some; the assay was immunoSEQ multiplex PCR. The sample has 50,000 to 65,000 clones, approximately 90% seen once. Source material: peripheral blood. These receptor sequences come from a man aged 50 to 60 with active COVID-19. Both conserved end residues are part of each CDR3. Each record gives: CDR3 length, J gene, V gene, CDR3 protein.

CDR3 length: 15
J gene: TRBJ1-2
V gene: TRBV14
CDR3 protein: CASSQDLRSPGGYTF

CDR3 length: 14
J gene: TRBJ1-4
V gene: TRBV18
CDR3 protein: CASSEGQSNEKLFF

CDR3 length: 14
J gene: TRBJ1-2
V gene: TRBV4-1
CDR3 protein: CASSQVKAGGGYTF

CDR3 length: 17
J gene: TRBJ2-3
V gene: TRBV5-4
CDR3 protein: CASSLVASGRGTDTQYF

CDR3 length: 15
J gene: TRBJ1-1
V gene: TRBV27
CDR3 protein: CASSLRTSMNTEAFF

CDR3 length: 12
J gene: TRBJ1-1
V gene: TRBV10-3
CDR3 protein: CATGDRGTEAFF

CDR3 length: 14
J gene: TRBJ1-1
V gene: TRBV5-1
CDR3 protein: CASSPGDRDTEAFF

CDR3 length: 15
J gene: TRBJ2-1
V gene: TRBV7-6
CDR3 protein: CASSLAHQGTHEQFF

CDR3 length: 12
J gene: TRBJ2-7
V gene: TRBV10-3
CDR3 protein: CAISTSSYEQYF

CDR3 length: 16
J gene: TRBJ2-1
V gene: TRBV2
CDR3 protein: CASSDRGLAGYNEQFF

CDR3 length: 16
J gene: TRBJ2-3
V gene: TRBV12-5
CDR3 protein: CASGTGGTGDSDTQYF